This TCR beta chain was recorded in a study of Ad26.COV2.S vaccination and SARS-CoV-2 variants. Regarding treatment: about 20 received Ad26.COV2.S at low or high dose, single or two shots; about five received placebo; per-sample allocation not given. Specimens were obtained on day 63 following the first vaccine or placebo injection. TCRdb's copy holds only in-frame clones and misses some; the assay was immunoSEQ multiplex PCR. The repertoire has 300,000 to 400,000 clones, roughly 91% of them found once; the top ten carry around 4.5%. Germline V CDR1 and CDR2: SGHRS, YFSETQ. This CDR3 region has 14 residues. Trimming left V 0 bases short and J 1 base short, with 8 bases between.

The V gene is TRBV5-1, the J gene TRBJ2-7; possible D gene TRBD1, 5 bases. This receptor was identified in a person between 18 and 65 years old who received the Ad26.COV2.S COVID-19 vaccine or a placebo. Sequenced material: peripheral blood, taken in a trial of Ad26.COV2.S vaccine versus placebo. CDR3: CASSLARQSYEQYF. The CDR3 DNA is TGCGCCAGCAGCTTGGCCCGACAGTCCTACGAGCAGTACTTC.